The next 8 T cell receptor beta chains were all read from a single sample in a study of blood T cells in healthy people across ages. PCR was performed a second time for about 7 to 11 cycles using a sample-barcoded 5' primer and a J-beta primer mix. One entry per CDR3 protein results from TCRdb running MiXCR on the 5' RACE reads. The sample records approximately 770,000 distinct CDR3 sequences, 58% being singletons. Sequencing was done on a sample of blood. The receptors were sampled from a man aged 25-45 years in good health.

Turning to this clonotype: This likely comes from a read error, as the CDR3 has no conserved phenylalanine or tryptophan at its end. V is TRBV12-3 or TRBV12-4 and J is TRBJ1-1, with D possibly matching TRBD1 (5 bases). The CDR3 is 11 residues long. V was cut by 5 bases and J by 11 bases, with 12 bases left in between. CDR3 sequence: CASSATDNAFS. For the CDR3, the DNA is TGTGCCAGCAGTGCGACGGACAACGCTTTCTCT.

This sequence joins TRBV5-1 and TRBJ1-1, with D possibly TRBD1 on 5 matching bases. Trimming removed 4 bases at V and 4 bases at J, with 14 bases between. This CDR3 is 14 amino acids long. Germline V gene lookup returns CDR1 SGHRS and CDR2 YFSETQ. For the CDR3, the DNA is TGCGCCAGCAGCCGAATCGGGGGAGCCACTGAAGCTTTCTTT. It is translated as CASSRIGGATEAFF.

The chain links TRBV24-1 to TRBJ2-1; 10 positions agree with TRBD2. There are 13 residues in the CDR3. J gave up 5 bases and V 9 bases, and 3 bases lay outside the gene matches. Germline CDR1 KGHDR, CDR2 SFDVKD. The chain's CDR3 is CATGGLANNEQFF. In DNA form, the CDR3 reads TGTGCCACCGGGGGACTAGCGAACAATGAGCAGTTCTTC.

In its sample, this clonotype was seen a few times. The chain recombines TRBV29-1 with TRBJ2-7, with D possibly TRBD1 on 5 matching bases. Per germline, CDR1 SQVTM and CDR2 ANQGSEA. This CDR3 is 11 amino acids long. Trimming shortened V by 5 bases and J by 1 base, and 6 bases separated the two germline ends. The CDR3 protein is CSVQGSYEQYF. The CDR3 bases are TGCAGCGTTCAGGGATCCTACGAGCAGTACTTC.

The chain has TRBV19 and TRBJ1-5; 7 nucleotides line up with TRBD1. V gave up 7 bases and J gave up 2 bases; unmatched junction bases: 8. This CDR3 comprises 15 residues. Germline CDR1 and CDR2: LNHDA and SQIVND (reference sequence). This CDR3 reads CASTFEGTGNQPQHF. The CDR3 region has the DNA TGTGCCAGTACTTTCGAAGGGACAGGCAATCAGCCCCAGCATTTT.

A few counts support this clonotype. The V and J genes are TRBV3-1 and TRBJ2-7; possibly TRBD1 for D (6 bases). This CDR3 is 13 amino acids long. V gave up 2 bases and J gave up 7 bases, with 12 bases separating them. Germline lookup yields CDR1 LGHDT and CDR2 YNNKEL (reference sequence). The CDR3 sequence: CASSQTGLGEQYF. CDR3 DNA sequence: TGTGCCAGCAGCCAAACAGGGTTGGGTGAGCAGTACTTC.

The chain carries TRBV29-1 and TRBJ2-1, with 7 bases that match TRBD2. Germline assignment: CDR1 SQVTM and CDR2 ANQGSEA. Trimming cost V 0 bases and J 0 bases; bases outside gene matches: 5. The CDR3 covers 16 residues. The CDR3 reads CSVEDPSGASYNEQFF. DNA of the CDR3: TGCAGCGTTGAAGATCCCAGCGGGGCCTCCTACAATGAGCAGTTCTTC.

The chain combines TRBV7-9 with TRBJ2-7; no firm D call. Germline CDR1 and CDR2: SEHNR and FQNEAQ (reference sequence). V lost 5 bases, J lost 5 bases, and 16 bases lay in between. This CDR3 region has 14 residues. The CDR3 sequence: CASSLTVGTDEQYF. The CDR3 DNA follows: TGTGCCAGCAGCCTGACGGTCGGTACCGACGAGCAGTACTTC. The full variable domain, rest sourced from reference TRBV7-9 and TRBJ2-7, is DTGVSQNPRHKITKRGQNVTFRCDPISEHNRLYWYRQTLGQGPEFLTYFQNEAQLEKSRLLSDRFSAERPKGSFSTLEIQRTEQGDSAMYLCASSLTVGTDEQYFGPGTRLTVT.